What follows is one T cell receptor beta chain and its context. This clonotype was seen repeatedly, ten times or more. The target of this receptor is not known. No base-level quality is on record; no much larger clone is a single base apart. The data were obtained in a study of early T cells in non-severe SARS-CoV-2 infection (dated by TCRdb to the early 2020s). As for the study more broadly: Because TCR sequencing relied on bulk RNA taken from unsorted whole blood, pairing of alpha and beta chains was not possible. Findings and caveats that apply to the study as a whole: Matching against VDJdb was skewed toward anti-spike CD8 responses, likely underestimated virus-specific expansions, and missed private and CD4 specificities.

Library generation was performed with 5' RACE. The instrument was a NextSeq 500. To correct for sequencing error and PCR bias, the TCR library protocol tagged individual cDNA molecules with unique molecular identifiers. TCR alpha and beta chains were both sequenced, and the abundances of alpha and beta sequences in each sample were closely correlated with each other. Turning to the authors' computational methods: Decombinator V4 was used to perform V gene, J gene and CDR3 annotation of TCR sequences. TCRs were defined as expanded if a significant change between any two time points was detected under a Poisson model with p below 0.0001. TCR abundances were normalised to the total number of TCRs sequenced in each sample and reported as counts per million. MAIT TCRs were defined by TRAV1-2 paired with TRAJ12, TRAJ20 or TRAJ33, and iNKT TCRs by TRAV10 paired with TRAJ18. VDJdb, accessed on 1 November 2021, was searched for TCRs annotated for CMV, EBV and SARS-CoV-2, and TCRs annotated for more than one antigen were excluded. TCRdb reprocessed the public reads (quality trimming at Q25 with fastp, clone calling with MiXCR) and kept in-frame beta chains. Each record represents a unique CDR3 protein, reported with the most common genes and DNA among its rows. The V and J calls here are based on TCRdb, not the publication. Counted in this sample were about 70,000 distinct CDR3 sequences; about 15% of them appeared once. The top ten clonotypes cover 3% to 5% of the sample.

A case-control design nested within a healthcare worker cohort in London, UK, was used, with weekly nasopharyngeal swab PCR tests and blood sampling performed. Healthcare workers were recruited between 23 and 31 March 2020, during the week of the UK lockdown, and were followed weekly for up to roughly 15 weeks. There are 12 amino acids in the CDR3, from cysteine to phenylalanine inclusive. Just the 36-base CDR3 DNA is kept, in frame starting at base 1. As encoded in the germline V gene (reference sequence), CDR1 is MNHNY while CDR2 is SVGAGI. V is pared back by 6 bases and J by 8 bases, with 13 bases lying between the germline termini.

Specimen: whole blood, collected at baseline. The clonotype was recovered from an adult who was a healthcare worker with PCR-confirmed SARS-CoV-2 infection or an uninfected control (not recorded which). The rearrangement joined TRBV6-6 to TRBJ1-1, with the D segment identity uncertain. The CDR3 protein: CASSQSTGEAFF. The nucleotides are TGTGCCAGCAGCCAGTCCACCGGGGAAGCTTTCTTT.